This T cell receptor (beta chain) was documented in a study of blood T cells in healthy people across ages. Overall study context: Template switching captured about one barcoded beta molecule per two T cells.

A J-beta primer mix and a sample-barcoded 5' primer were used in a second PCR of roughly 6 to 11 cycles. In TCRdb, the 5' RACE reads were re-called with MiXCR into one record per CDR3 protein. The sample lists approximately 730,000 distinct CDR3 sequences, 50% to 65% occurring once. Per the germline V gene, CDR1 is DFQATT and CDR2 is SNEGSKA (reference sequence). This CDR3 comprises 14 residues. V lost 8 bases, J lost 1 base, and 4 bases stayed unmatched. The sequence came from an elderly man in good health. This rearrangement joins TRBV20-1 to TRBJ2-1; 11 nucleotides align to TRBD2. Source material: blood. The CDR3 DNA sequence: TGCAGTACCTTAGCGGGAGGGTCCTACAATGAGCAGTTCTTC. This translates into CSTLAGGSYNEQFF.